Listed below are T cell receptor beta chains from one sample, sequenced in a study of CD8 T cells in Susac syndrome. Each CDR3 protein is one row after TCRdb ran MiXCR on the immunoSEQ multiplex PCR reads. The sample records 150,000 to 160,000 distinct CDR3 sequences, roughly 94% being singletons. Sample: CD8+ T cells from PBMCs. These receptors all stem from a human donor with multiple sclerosis. Both conserved end residues are trimmed from each CDR3. D genes are given only for firm matches.

>TRBD1|TRBV5-1|TRBJ2-7
ASSFGTGSYEQY
>-|TRBV9|TRBJ1-6
ASSALAGLHGNSPLH
>-|TRBV4-1|TRBJ1-3
ASSQDQGEGNTIY
>TRBD1|TRBV6-5|TRBJ2-7
ASTPGTGGEQY
>-|TRBV7-8|TRBJ2-3
ASSLVLGPSTDTQY
>TRBD2|TRBV7-9|TRBJ2-1
ASSPSGRYNEQF
>TRBD1|TRBV30|TRBJ2-2
AWRGTGGNTGELF
>TRBD2|TRBV4-2|TRBJ2-4
ASSQGPGGNIQY
>TRBD1|TRBV27|TRBJ1-2
ASTGGYGYT
>-|TRBV20-1|TRBJ2-1
SANGKISKYEQF
>TRBD1|TRBV12-5|TRBJ1-5
ASVPGQDSNQPQH
>-|TRBV20-1|TRBJ1-1
SARDRRGPLEAF
>-|TRBV6-2/TRBV6-3|TRBJ1-5
ASSWGNQPQH
>-|TRBV14|TRBJ2-7
ASSQDTGRQY
>-|TRBV29-1|TRBJ1-2
SVAQPDRLTYGYT
>-|TRBV20-1|TRBJ2-1
SARARQGRNNEQF
>-|TRBV2|TRBJ2-3
ASRPVREVPDTQY
>-|TRBV23-1|TRBJ1-5
ARGPRDQPQH
>-|TRBV3-1|TRBJ1-5
ASSRRGGRQPQH
>TRBD1|TRBV2|TRBJ2-3
ASSADRVTDTQY
>TRBD2|TRBV27|TRBJ2-2
ASSQAGGTGELF
>-|TRBV15|TRBJ2-1
ATSNSGGRHNEQF
>-|TRBV30|TRBJ2-5
AWSSGGAETQY
>TRBD1|TRBV11-2|TRBJ2-7
ASSTQGAPEQY
>-|TRBV5-6|TRBJ1-4
ASSPSVGEKLF
>-|TRBV9|TRBJ1-1
ASSVSGRVGTEAF
>TRBD1|TRBV27|TRBJ1-1
ASSFSWDRENTEAF
>TRBD2|TRBV2|TRBJ2-1
ASSYPTGGPRNEQF
>TRBD2|TRBV2|TRBJ2-3
ASSEFGRGDGDTQY
>TRBD1|TRBV4-3|TRBJ1-6
ASSQDQGADSPLH
>TRBD2|TRBV5-1|TRBJ2-3
ASSLDLAGGRTQY
>TRBD1|TRBV27|TRBJ1-5
ASRRGGGSNQPQH
>-|TRBV28|TRBJ2-1
ASSLSRGTLQF
>-|TRBV19|TRBJ2-1
ASSIQGTYNEQF
>TRBD2|TRBV6-6|TRBJ2-3
ASSYSIAGSGGTQY
>-|TRBV6-5|TRBJ2-1
ASSYSGPYNEQF
>TRBD1|TRBV20-1|TRBJ1-2
SARDRSGQGDYGYT